Sequencing of this T cell receptor (beta chain) was carried out in a study of T cell changes during pregnancy in multiple sclerosis. Assay used: immunoSEQ multiplex PCR; TCRdb lists only in-frame clones, some missing. The sample includes some 80,000 clones, 90% to 95% seen only once; the top ten take 0.85% to 1.3%. V was cut by 4 bases and J by 8 bases, with 9 bases left in between. Germline CDR1 and CDR2: SGHDN and FVKESK. The CDR3 runs to 12 residues. This TCR derives from a female donor with multiple sclerosis, enrolled in a pregnancy study. The sample here was peripheral blood, taken in the second trimester of pregnancy. The chain uses TRBV14 and TRBJ2-1; no clear D. The CDR3: CASSLVIDEQFF. The CDR3 bases are TGTGCCAGCAGCCTTGTTATCGATGAGCAGTTCTTC.